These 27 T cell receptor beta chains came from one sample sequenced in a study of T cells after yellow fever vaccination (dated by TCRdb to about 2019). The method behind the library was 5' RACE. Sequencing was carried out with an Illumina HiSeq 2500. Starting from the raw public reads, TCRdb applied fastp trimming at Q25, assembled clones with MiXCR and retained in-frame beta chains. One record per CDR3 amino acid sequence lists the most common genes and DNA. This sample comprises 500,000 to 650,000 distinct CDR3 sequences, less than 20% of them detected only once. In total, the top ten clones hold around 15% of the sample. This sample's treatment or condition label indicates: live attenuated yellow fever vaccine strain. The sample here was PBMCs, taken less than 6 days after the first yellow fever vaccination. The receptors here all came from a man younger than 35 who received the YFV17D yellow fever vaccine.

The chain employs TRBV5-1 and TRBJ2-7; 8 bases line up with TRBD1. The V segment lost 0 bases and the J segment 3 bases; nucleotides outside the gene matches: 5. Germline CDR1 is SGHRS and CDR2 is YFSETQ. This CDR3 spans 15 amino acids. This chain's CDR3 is CASSLGAGGFYEQYF. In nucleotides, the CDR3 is TGCGCCAGCAGCTTGGGGGCAGGGGGCTTCTACGAGCAGTACTTC.

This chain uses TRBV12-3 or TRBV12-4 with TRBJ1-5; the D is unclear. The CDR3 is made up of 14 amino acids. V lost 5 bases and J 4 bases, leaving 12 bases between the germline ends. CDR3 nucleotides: TGTGCCAGCAGTCCCCGGGGATGGAATCAGCCCCAGCATTTT. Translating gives CASSPRGWNQPQHF.

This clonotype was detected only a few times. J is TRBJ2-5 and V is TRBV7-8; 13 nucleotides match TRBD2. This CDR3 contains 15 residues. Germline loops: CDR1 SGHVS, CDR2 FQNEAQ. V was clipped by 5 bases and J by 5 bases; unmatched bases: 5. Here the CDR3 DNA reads TGTGCCAGCAGCATCGGACTAGCGGGGGTTGAGACCCAGTACTTC. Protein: CASSIGLAGVETQYF.

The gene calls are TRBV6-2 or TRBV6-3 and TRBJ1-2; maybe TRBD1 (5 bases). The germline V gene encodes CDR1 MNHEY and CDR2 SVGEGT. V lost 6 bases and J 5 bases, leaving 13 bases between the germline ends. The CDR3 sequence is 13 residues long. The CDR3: CASSAGHLYGYTF. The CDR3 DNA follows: TGTGCCAGCAGCGCCGGACACTTATATGGCTACACCTTC.

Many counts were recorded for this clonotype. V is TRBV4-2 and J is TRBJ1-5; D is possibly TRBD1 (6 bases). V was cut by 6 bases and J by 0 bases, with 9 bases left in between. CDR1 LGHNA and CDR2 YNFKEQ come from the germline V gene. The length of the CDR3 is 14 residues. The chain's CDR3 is CASSHRDSNQPQHF. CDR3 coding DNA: TGTGCCAGCAGTCACAGGGATAGCAATCAGCCCCAGCATTTT.

The CDR3 loop is CASSDPGQGDYIQYF. As DNA, the CDR3 is TGTGCCAGCAGTGATCCCGGACAGGGAGACTACATTCAGTACTTC. V gene TRBV25-1 combines with J gene TRBJ2-4; TRBD1 matches 8 bases. The CDR3 loop spans 15 amino acids. Germline CDR1 reads MGHDK; CDR2 reads SYGVNS. With 3 bases clipped from V and 8 bases from J, the junction kept 9 bases outside the gene matches.

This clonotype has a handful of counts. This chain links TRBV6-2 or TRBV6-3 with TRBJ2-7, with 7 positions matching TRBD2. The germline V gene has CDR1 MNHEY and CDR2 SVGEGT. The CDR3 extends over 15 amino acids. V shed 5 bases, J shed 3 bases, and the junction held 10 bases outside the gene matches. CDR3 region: CASSPALAGGYEQYV. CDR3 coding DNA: TGTGCCAGCAGTCCGGCGTTAGCGGGCGGCTACGAGCAGTACGTC.

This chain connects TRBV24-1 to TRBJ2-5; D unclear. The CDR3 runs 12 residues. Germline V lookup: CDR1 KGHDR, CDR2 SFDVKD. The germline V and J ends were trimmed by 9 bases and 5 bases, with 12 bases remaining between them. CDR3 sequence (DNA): TGTGCCACCGCGGATTTGGGGGAGACCCAGTACTTC. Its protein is CATADLGETQYF.

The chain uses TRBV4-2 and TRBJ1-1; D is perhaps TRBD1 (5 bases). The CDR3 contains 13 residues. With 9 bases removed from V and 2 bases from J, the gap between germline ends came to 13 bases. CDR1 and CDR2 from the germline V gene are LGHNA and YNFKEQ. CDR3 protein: CASWRGPNTEAFF. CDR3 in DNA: TGTGCCAGTTGGAGGGGACCCAACACTGAAGCTTTCTTT.

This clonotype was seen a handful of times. The CDR3 nucleotides read TGTGCCAGCAGTTCCACCCCTCAGCCCCAGCATTTT. This codes for CASSSTPQPQHF. The rearrangement uses TRBV6-2 or TRBV6-3 and TRBJ1-5; D is ambiguous. The CDR3 length is 12 residues. The germline CDR1 and CDR2 sequences are MNHEY and SVGEGT. V lost 4 bases to trimming and J lost 6 bases, with 7 bases between them.

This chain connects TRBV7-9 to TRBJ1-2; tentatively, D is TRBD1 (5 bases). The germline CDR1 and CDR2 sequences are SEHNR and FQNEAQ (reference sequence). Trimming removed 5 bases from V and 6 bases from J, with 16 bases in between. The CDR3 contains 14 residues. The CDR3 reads CASSPAGREDGYTF. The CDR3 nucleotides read TGTGCCAGCAGCCCCGCTGGCAGGGAGGATGGCTACACCTTC.

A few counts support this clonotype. The CDR3 sequence is CSVGGQGQGQPQHF. The CDR3 region has the DNA TGCAGCGTTGGTGGCCAGGGCCAGGGCCAGCCCCAGCATTTT. The chain joins TRBV29-1 to TRBJ1-5, with D maybe TRBD1 (5 bases). The germline CDR1 and CDR2 sequences are SQVTM and ANQGSEA. The CDR3 has 14 amino acids. Trimming removed 4 bases from V and 7 bases from J, with 17 bases in between.

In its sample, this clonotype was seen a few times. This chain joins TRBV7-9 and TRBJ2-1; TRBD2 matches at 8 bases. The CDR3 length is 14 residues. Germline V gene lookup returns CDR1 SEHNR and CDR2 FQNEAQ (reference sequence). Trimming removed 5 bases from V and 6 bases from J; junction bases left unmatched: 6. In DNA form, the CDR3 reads TGTGCCAGCAGCCCAGCGGGGGCCCCCAATGAGCAGTTCTTC. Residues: CASSPAGAPNEQFF.

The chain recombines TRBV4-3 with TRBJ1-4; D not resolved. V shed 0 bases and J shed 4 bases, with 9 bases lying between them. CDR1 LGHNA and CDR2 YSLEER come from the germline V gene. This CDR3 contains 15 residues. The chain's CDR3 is CASSQDYAYNEKLFF. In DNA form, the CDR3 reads TGCGCCAGCAGCCAAGATTATGCCTATAATGAAAAACTGTTTTTT.

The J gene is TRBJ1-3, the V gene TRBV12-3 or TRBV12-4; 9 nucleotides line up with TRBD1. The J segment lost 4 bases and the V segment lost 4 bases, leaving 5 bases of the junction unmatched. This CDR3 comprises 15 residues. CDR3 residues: CASSSYRGLGNTIYF. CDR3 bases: TGTGCCAGCAGTTCATACAGGGGGCTGGGAAACACCATATATTTT.

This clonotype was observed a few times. The CDR3 DNA follows: TGTGCCAGCAGTTACGGGGGGGTTTACAATGAGCAGTTCTTC. Amino acid sequence: CASSYGGVYNEQFF. The chain carries TRBV6-2 or TRBV6-3 and TRBJ2-1; 7 positions agree with TRBD2. V shed 2 bases and J 4 bases; nucleotides not matched to a gene: 2. Germline CDR1 reads MNHEY; CDR2 reads SVGEGT. This CDR3 contains 14 residues.

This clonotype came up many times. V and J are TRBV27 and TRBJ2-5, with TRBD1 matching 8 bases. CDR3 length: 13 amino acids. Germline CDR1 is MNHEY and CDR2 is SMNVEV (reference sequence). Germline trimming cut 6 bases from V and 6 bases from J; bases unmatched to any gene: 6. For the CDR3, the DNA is TGTGCCAGCAGCACCGGACAGGGCAAGACCCAGTACTTC. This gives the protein CASSTGQGKTQYF.

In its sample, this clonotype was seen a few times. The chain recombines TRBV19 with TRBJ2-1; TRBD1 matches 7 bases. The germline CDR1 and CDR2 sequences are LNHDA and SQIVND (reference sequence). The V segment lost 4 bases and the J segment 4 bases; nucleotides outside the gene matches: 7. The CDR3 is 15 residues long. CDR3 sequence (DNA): TGTGCCAGTAGTACCTCCCACAGGGGTTACAATGAGCAGTTCTTC. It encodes CASSTSHRGYNEQFF.

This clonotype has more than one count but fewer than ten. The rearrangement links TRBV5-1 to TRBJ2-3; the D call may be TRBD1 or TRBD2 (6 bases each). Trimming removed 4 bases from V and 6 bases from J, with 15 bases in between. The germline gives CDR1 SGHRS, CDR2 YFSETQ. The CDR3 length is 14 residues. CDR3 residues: CASSPKTRGDTQYF. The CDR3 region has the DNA TGCGCCAGCAGCCCTAAGACTAGGGGGGATACGCAGTATTTT.

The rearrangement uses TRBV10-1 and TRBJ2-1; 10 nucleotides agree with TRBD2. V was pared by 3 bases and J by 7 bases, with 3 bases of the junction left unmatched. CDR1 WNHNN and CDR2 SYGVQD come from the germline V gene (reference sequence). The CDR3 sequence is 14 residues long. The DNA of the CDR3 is TGCGCCAGCAGTGAACAGCGGGGGGGAAATGAGCAGTTCTTC. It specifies CASSEQRGGNEQFF.

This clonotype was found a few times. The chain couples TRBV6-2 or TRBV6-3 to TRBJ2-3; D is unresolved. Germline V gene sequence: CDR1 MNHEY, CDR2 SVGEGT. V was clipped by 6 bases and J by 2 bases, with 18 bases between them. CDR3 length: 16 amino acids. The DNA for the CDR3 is TGTGCCAGCAGGCCTTCCCCCCAGGAGTACACAGATACGCAGTATTTT. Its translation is CASRPSPQEYTDTQYF.

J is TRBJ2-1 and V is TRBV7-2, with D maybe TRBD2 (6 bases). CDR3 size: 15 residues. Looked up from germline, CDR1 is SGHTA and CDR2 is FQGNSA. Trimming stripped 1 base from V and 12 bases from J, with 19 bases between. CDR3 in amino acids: CASSLGGATLRVQFF. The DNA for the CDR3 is TGTGCCAGCAGCTTAGGCGGGGCGACCCTTCGGGTGCAGTTCTTC.

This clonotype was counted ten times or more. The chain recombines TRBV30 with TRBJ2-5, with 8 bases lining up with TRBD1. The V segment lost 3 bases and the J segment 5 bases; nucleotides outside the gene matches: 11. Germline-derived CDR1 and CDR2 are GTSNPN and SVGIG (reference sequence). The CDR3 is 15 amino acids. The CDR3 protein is CAWRETGAMVETQYF. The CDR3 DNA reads TGTGCCTGGAGGGAGACAGGGGCTATGGTGGAGACCCAGTACTTC.

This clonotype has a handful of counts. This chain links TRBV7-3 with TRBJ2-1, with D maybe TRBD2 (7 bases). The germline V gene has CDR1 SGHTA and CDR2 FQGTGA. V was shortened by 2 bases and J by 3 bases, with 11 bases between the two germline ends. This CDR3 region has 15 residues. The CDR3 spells CASSLAGADYNEQFF. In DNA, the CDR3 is TGTGCCAGCAGCTTAGCGGGGGCCGACTACAATGAGCAGTTCTTC.

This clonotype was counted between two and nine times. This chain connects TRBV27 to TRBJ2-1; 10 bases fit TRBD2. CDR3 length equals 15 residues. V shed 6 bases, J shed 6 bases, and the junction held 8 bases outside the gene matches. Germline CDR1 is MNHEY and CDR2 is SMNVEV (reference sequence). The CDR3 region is CASRPIVAGGNEQFF. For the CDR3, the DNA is TGTGCCAGCAGACCAATAGTAGCGGGGGGCAATGAGCAGTTCTTC.

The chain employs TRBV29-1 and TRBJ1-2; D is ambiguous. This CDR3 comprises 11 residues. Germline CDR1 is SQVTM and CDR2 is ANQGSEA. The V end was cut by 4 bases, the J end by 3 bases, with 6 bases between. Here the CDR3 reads CSVGSDYGYTF. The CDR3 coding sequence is TGCAGCGTTGGTTCGGACTATGGCTACACCTTC.

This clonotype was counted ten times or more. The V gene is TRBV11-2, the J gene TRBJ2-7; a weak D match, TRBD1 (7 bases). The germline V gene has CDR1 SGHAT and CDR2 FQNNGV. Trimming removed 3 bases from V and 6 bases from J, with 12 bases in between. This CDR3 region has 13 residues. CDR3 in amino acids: CASSFTQGGEQYV. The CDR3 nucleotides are TGTGCCAGCAGCTTCACCCAGGGGGGCGAGCAGTACGTC.